What follows describes a single T cell receptor beta chain. Antigen unknown. Sequencing followed a ViraFEST assay step that expanded antigen-specific CD4+ T cells with viral peptide pools. Cells that had been cultured for approximately ten days were the source of isolated CD4+ T cells. The infection with SARS-CoV-2 (confirmed by PCR) occurred in this person between March and December 2020. At days 3 and 7, half of the medium was exchanged for IL-2 medium. Libraries were prepared by immunoSEQ multiplex PCR; TCRdb keeps only in-frame clonotypes and omits some of them. Found here are tens of thousands of clones, approximately 70% of them singletons; the top ten hold around 28%. The source of the sample is a study of vaccination effects on CD4 cells after COVID-19. Study background: Either the mRNA-1273 or the BNT162b2 vaccine was given to participants as two doses.

This CDR3 is built from 14 residues. V trimming: 6 bases; J trimming: 10 bases; junction bases outside the gene matches: 9. Germline CDR1 SNHLY, CDR2 FYNNEI. Study-wide results and limits: Among infection- and vaccine-induced clones, marked clonal contraction occurred late after vaccination.

Sequencing used CD4+ T cells from PBMCs cultured with a peptide pool, obtained before COVID-19 vaccination. The chain couples TRBV2 to TRBJ1-6; 7 nucleotides align to TRBD1. The clonotype originates from a human donor who had a prior SARS-CoV-2 infection. CDR3 sequence reads: CASRWNRGESPLHF. The CDR3 region has the DNA TGTGCCAGCAGGTGGAACAGGGGTGAATCACCCCTCCACTTT.